The present T cell receptor (beta chain) was sequenced within a study of graft-versus-host responses after intestinal transplantation. Study-level findings and limits: Allografts of one patient group, those with graft-donor T cell macrochimerism, had high graft-versus-host to host-versus-graft clonal ratios.

The CDR3 is made up of 14 amino acids. The germline V gene has CDR1 SNHLY and CDR2 FYNNEI. V was clipped by 2 bases and J by 5 bases, with 12 bases between them. The repertoire was sequenced with immunoSEQ multiplex PCR; TCRdb's copy has only in-frame clones and lacks some. Of some 87,000 clones listed, approximately 92% are singletons. A word on this clone: The antigen remains unidentified.

This chain uses TRBV2 with TRBJ1-2; a possible D gene is TRBD1 (5 bases). The receptor's source is a human donor who was the organ donor for an intestinal transplant. The sample was unstimulated CD8+ T cells sorted from spleen or lymph node cells, taken before transplant. The CDR3 spells CASSERGRLYGYTF. CDR3 nucleotide sequence: TGTGCCAGCAGTGAAAGGGGCCGACTGTATGGCTACACCTTC. The full variable domain, with the rest looked up from reference TRBV2 and TRBJ1-2, is EPEVTQTPSHQVTQMGQEVILRCVPISNHLYFYWYRQILGQKVEFLVSFYNNEISEKSEIFDDQFSVERPDGSNFTLKIRSTKLEDSAMYFCASSERGRLYGYTFGSGTRLTVV.